The text below deals with one T cell receptor beta chain. Its target is unknown. Reverse transcription of extracted RNA yielded cDNA, which provided the sequencing template. Profiled with immunoSEQ multiplex PCR; TCRdb holds only in-frame clones, not every one. The data hold roughly 120,000 clones, with approximately 51% observed a single time. The CDR3 sequence is 16 residues long. CDR1 is SGHRS and CDR2 is YFSETQ in the germline V gene. V dropped 4 bases and J dropped 2; count of bases not matched to a gene: 7. Treatment in this sample: oral pan-JAK inhibitor, 5-10 mg twice daily. The sample originates from a study of CD8+ T cells in alopecia areata. General study results and limits: In scalp, tofacitinib significantly decreased clonality and expanded CD8+ clones among the top 100. Mouse data revealed clearer TCR sharing than patient data did, a gap possibly tied to HLA.

This sample comprised CD4+ T cells sorted from blood, obtained at week 24, from a patient treated with tofacitinib. The chain links TRBV5-1 to TRBJ2-1; TRBD1 matches 9 bases. The receptor was isolated from a human donor with alopecia areata. CDR3 amino acids: CASSQGQGYPYNEQFF. CDR3 DNA sequence: TGCGCCAGCAGCCAGGGACAGGGATATCCCTACAATGAGCAGTTCTTC.